The clone carrying this TCR beta chain was observed a single time. The antigen remains unidentified. The source of the sample is a study of cytomegalovirus exposure and HLA in healthy donors. Findings and caveats of the study: In a later analysis, productive TCRs from donors in an Asian-associated ancestry cluster reportedly carried fewer N-insertions than the cohort mean.

Trimming pared 4 bases from V and 1 base from J, leaving 13 bases between. The germline CDR1 and CDR2 sequences are GTSNPN and SVGIG (reference sequence). This CDR3 has 14 residues. Vbeta (60) and Jbeta (13) primers were used in the PCR. Using immunoSEQ multiplex PCR, the repertoire was profiled, and TCRdb retains in-frame clones only, with some absent. The sample holds approximately 160,000 clones; approximately 77% are singletons and the top ten take approximately 1.6%. The V call is TRBV30, the J call TRBJ1-1; tentative D call: TRBD1 (5 bases). The receptor was derived from a male donor in good health and CMV-seronegative. The sequencing input was PBMCs. This CDR3 reads CAWKGVWGNTEAFF. Written as DNA, the CDR3 is TGTGCCTGGAAAGGGGTCTGGGGGAACACTGAAGCTTTCTTT.